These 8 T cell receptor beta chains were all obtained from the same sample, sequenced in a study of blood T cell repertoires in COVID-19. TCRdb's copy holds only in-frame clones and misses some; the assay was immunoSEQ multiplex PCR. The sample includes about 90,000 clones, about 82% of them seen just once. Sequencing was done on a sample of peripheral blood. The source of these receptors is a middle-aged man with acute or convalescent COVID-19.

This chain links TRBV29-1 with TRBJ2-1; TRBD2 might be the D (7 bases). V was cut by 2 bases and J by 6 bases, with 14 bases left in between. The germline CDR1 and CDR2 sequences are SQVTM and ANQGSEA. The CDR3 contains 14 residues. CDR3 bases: TGCAGCGTTGAAAAGAGGGGGGGTCGCAATGAGCAGTTCTTC. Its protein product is CSVEKRGGRNEQFF.

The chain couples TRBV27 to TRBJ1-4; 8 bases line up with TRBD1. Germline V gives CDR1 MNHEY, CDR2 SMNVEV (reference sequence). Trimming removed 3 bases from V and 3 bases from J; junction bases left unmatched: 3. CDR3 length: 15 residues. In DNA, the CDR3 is TGTGCCAGCAGTTTGGGGACAGGCTCTAATGAAAAACTGTTTTTT. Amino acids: CASSLGTGSNEKLFF.

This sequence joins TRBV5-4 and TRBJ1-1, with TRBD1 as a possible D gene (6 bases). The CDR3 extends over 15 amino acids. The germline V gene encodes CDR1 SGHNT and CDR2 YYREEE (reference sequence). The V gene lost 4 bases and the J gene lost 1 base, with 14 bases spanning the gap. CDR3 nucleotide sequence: TGTGCCAGCAGCATTCTGGACAGACAGAACACTGAAGCTTTCTTT. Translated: CASSILDRQNTEAFF.

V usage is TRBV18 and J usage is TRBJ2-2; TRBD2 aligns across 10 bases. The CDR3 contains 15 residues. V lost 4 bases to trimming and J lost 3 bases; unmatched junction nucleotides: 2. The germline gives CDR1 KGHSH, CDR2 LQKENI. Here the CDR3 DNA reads TGTGCCAGCTCACAAGGACTAGCGGACACCGGGGAGCTGTTTTTT. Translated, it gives CASSQGLADTGELFF.

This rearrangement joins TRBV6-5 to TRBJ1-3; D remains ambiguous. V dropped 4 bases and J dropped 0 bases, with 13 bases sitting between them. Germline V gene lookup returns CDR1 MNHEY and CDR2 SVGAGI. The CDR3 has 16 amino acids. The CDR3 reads CASSSTTPSSGNTIYF. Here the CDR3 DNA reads TGTGCCAGCAGTTCAACGACACCGAGCTCTGGAAACACCATATATTTT.

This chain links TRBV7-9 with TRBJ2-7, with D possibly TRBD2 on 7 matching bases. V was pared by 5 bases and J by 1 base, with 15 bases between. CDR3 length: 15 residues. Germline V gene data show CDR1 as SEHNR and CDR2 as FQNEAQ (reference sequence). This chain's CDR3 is CASSRIGGQSYEQYF. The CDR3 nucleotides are TGTGCCAGCAGCCGAATCGGGGGGCAGTCCTACGAGCAGTACTTC.

The CDR3 spells CASSLGLAGVGASSNEQFF. The CDR3 DNA reads as TGTGCCAGCAGCTTAGGACTAGCGGGAGTTGGGGCTAGTAGCAATGAGCAGTTCTTC. The V and J genes are TRBV7-7 and TRBJ2-1; TRBD2 agrees at 12 bases. The CDR3 has 19 residues. Germline values: CDR1 SSHAT, CDR2 FNYEAQ (reference sequence). V shed 1 base and J 6 bases; nucleotides not matched to a gene: 13.

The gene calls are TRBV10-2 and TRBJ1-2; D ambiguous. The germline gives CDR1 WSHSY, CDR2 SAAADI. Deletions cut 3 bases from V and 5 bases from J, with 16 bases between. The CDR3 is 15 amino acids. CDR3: CASSDGQPVFYGYTF. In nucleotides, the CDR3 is TGCGCCAGCAGTGATGGGCAACCTGTATTTTATGGCTACACCTTC.